The present T cell receptor beta chain was sequenced within a study of long-term antiretroviral therapy in people with HIV. Overall study results and limits: Increased diversity was seen after ART, yet it remained lower than in transplant donor controls.

Version v3.0 of the immunoSEQ assay was performed at survey level. Assay used: immunoSEQ multiplex PCR; TCRdb lists only in-frame clones, some missing. Here the sample spans 20,000 to 25,000 clones, 65% to 85% being singletons. V lost 1 base and J lost 3; bases outside the gene matches: 3. This CDR3 is built from 15 residues. Germline values: CDR1 SGHVS, CDR2 FNYEAQ. The study used samples holding about 0.9-11 million cryopreserved PBMC before DNA extraction. As regards this clone: Its antigen is still unknown.

The J gene is TRBJ2-1, the V gene TRBV7-6, with 7 bases aligning to TRBD2. This specimen consisted of unsorted PBMCs, obtained 1.5 years after starting antiretroviral therapy. This sequence was found in a man under 40 with HIV. As DNA, the CDR3 is TGTGCCAGCAGCTTAGAGTGGGGGGGCTACAATGAGCAGTTCTTC. It is translated as CASSLEWGGYNEQFF.